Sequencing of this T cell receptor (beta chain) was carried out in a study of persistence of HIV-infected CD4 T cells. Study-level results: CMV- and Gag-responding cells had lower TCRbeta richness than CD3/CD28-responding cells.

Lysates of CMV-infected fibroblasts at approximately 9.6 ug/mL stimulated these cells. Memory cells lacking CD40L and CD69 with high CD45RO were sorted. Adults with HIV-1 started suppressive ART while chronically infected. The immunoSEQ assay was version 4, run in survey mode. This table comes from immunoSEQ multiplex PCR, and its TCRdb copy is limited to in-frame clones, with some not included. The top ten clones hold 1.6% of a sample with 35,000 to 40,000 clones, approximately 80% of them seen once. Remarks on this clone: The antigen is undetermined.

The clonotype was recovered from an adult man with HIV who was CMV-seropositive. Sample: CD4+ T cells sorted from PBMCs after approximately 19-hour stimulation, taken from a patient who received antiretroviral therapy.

The CDR3 nucleotides read TGTGCCAGCAGGGGTGTAGGAGAGACCCAGTACTTC. Translated: CASRGVGETQYF. The chain employs TRBV9 and TRBJ2-5; D unclear. Trimming removed 5 bases at V and 4 bases at J, with 9 bases between. The CDR3 totals 12 residues. The germline CDR1 and CDR2 sequences are SGDLS and YYNGEE.